This T cell receptor beta chain originates from a study of T cell responses to AZD1222 COVID-19 vaccine (dated by TCRdb to about 2021). Broadly, across the study: AZD1222 recipients given second doses at about 4 weeks or at about 12 weeks were pooled, since spike-specific TCR depth and breadth were not found to differ between the two schedules. TCR sequencing was performed for over 230 trial participants, of whom about 200 were given two doses of AZD1222 and some 26 were given two doses of MenACWY control vaccine. Enrollment into the trials was organized by age into subgroups of 18-55, 56-69 and 70-plus years, and those subgroups contained roughly 140, 27 and 60 TCR-sequenced participants, respectively.

Comments on this clone: It lacks a known antigen. It has no much larger one-base neighbor in the sample; base qualities were not kept.

The CDR3 regions of human TCRbeta chains were analyzed by immunosequencing. In the source study's methods: Repertoire TCRs were checked for matches against a reference library of SARS-CoV-2-specific TCRs that had been generated using the MIRA antigen-specificity platform. Breadth meant the fraction of unique TCRs that were SARS-CoV-2-associated, whereas depth meant the fraction of total T cells that were SARS-CoV-2-associated. Using the MIRA data, each spike-specific TCR was mapped to the spike region that the TCR reacts to and placed in a CD4 or CD8 class. Log10-transformed breadth and depth values were compared by one-way ANOVA with Sidak's multiple comparisons tests. Drawn from immuneACCESS, this table holds only the in-frame rearrangements with V and J called that TCRdb kept. Clones are partly lost; checked studies trace under half to an unresolved V gene and leave the rest unexplained. The V and J calls and the clone size are those of that table, but D and trimming were determined from the DNA. The sample records approximately 73,000 clones, 84% of which are singletons. Together, the top ten hold 9.8% of the sample.

Read against the paper, the sample's time point label means: baseline before first vaccination. Samples from vaccinated people were obtained from the UK trials COV001 and COV002, which included a single-blind randomized controlled phase 2/3 trial of AZD1222 (ChAdOx1 nCoV-19) in healthy adults. Trial participant PBMC samples were collected at day 0 and day 28 after the second dose for TCRbeta chain sequencing. The CDR3 starts with the cysteine, ends with the phenylalanine, and has 13 residues. The read is trimmed to its CDR3 DNA, 39 bases read in frame from base 1. The germline V gene yields SGHTA for CDR1 and FQGNSA for CDR2. The trim is 0 bases for V and 8 bases for J, with a gap of 10 bases between the germline ends. What the work shows at the level of the full study, not this receptor alone: After two AZD1222 doses, spike-specific TCR breadth and depth were significantly higher than at day 0 and than in MenACWY recipients. Conclusions about previously exposed vaccinees are limited because only five to seven AZD1222 recipients were SARS-CoV-2 seropositive at baseline. Most participants were white British and females outnumbered males, and the authors suggested that clonal diversity may have been underestimated. In the small 56-69-year group, the increase in depth fell short of significance, most likely because of low power. Because no samples from the day 14 peak response were available, repertoires could be characterized only after the peak T cell response. The vaccine-associated CD4 TCRs covered the entire spike protein, and the dominant responses fell in regions 160-218 and 743-854. Reportedly, close to half of the unique spike-specific TCRs recognized epitopes lying outside the regions that are mutated in the B.1.351 and B.1.1.7 variants.

The receptor comes from an adult in good health. This receptor chain uses TRBV7-2 and TRBJ1-1; possibly the D gene is TRBD1, per 6 matching bases. The sequencing used peripheral blood, collected on day 0 of AZD1222 vaccination. The CDR3 has the sequence CASSLARDNEAFF. The DNA sequence reads TGTGCCAGCAGCTTAGCGCGGGACAACGAAGCTTTCTTT.